This T cell receptor (beta chain) was profiled in a study of T cell responses to AZD1222 COVID-19 vaccine. The CDR3 loop spans 16 amino acids. From germline, CDR1 is MDHEN and CDR2 SYDVKM. Trimming removed 7 bases from V and 3 bases from J; junction bases left unmatched: 14. Study-wide results and limits: There were mostly white British donors and more females than males, and clonal diversity was possibly underestimated. An increase in Spike-specific TCR breadth and depth was observed after two AZD1222 doses. A reported finding is that nearly half of spike-specific TCRs target unmutated variant regions.

As regards this clone: The target antigen is unknown.

Assay: immunoSEQ multiplex PCR; the TCRdb copy retains only in-frame clones and omits some. Counted here are 250,000 to 300,000 clones, almost 95% occurring once; the ten biggest clones make up less than 0.65%. The source of this sequence is an adult who received the AZD1222 COVID-19 vaccine. This sample comprised peripheral blood, obtained 28 days after the second AZD1222 dose. This rearrangement joins TRBV28 to TRBJ2-5, with 7 bases identical to TRBD2. CDR3: CASTPGVAGREETQYF. The CDR3, as DNA: TGTGCCAGCACCCCTGGGGTAGCGGGTCGGGAAGAGACCCAGTACTTC.